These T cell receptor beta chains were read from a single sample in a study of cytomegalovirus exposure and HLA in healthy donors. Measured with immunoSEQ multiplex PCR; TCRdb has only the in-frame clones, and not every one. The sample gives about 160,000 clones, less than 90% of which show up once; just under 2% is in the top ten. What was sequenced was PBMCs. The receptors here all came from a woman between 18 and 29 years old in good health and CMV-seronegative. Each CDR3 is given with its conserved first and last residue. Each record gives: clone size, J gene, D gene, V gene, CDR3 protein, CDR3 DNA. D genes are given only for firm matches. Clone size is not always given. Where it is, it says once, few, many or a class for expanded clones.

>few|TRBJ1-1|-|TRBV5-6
CASSLVGQDTEAFF
TGTGCCAGCAGCTTGGTTGGACAAGACACTGAAGCTTTCTTT
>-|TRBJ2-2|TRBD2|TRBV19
CATSAASLAGGSAGELFF
TGTGCCACCTCCGCGGCGTCACTAGCGGGAGGTAGTGCCGGGGAGCTGTTTTTT
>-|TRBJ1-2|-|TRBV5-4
CASSLVGRDYGYTF
TGTGCCAGCAGCTTGGTGGGGAGGGACTATGGCTACACCTTC
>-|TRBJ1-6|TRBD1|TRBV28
CASSSQGARALHF
TGTGCCAGCAGTTCACAGGGGGCGAGGGCCCTCCACTTT
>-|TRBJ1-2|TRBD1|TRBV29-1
CSVEASQGGYYGYTF
TGCAGCGTTGAAGCCAGCCAAGGGGGCTACTATGGCTACACCTTC
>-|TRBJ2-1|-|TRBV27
CAPRPAGNEQFF
TGTGCCCCCCGCCCGGCAGGGAATGAGCAGTTCTTC
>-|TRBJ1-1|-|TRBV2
CASRLGANTEAFF
TGTGCCAGCAGACTGGGAGCGAACACTGAAGCTTTCTTT
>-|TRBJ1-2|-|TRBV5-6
CASSLGTVGNTF
TGTGCCAGCAGCTTGGGGACAGTCGGTAACACCTTC
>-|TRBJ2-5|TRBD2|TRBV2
CASSEAIPSGGREAQYF
TGTGCCAGCAGTGAAGCGATCCCTAGCGGGGGGAGAGAGGCCCAGTACTTC
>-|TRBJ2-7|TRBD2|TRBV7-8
CASSLGWLAGGLGGEQYF
TGTGCCAGCAGCTTAGGGTGGTTAGCGGGAGGGCTGGGTGGGGAGCAGTACTTC
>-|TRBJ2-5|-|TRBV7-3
CASSPGSGETQYF
TGTGCCAGCAGCCCAGGGTCGGGTGAGACCCAGTACTTC
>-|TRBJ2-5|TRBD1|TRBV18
CASSPPTGGQETQYF
TGTGCCAGCTCACCACCGACAGGGGGTCAAGAGACCCAGTACTTC
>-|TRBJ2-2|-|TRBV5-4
CASSLEVADTGELFF
TGTGCCAGCAGCTTGGAAGTAGCAGACACCGGGGAGCTGTTTTTT
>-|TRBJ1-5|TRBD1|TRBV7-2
CASSGQDRPQHF
TGTGCCAGCAGCGGACAGGACAGACCCCAGCATTTT
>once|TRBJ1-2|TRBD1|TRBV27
CASSSGTGESYGYTF
TGTGCCAGCAGCTCGGGGACAGGGGAGTCCTATGGCTACACCTTC
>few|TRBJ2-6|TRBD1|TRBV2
CASRGTGVANVLTF
TGTGCCAGCAGGGGGACAGGGGTCGCCAACGTCCTGACTTTC
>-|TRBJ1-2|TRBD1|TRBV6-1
CASSEGQGLEAYGYTF
TGTGCCAGCAGTGAGGGACAGGGCCTAGAGGCCTATGGCTACACCTTC
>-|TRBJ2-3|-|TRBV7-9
CASLGYKGLLYF
TGTGCCAGCCTGGGGTACAAGGGGCTCCTGTATTTT
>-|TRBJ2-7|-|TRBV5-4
CASSLDQYSSYEQYF
TGTGCCAGCAGCCTGGACCAATATAGCTCCTACGAGCAGTACTTC
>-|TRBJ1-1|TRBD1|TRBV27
CASSAGTGITEAFF
TGTGCCAGCAGTGCCGGGACAGGGATCACTGAAGCTTTCTTT
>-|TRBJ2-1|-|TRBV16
CASSLQGIGDNEQFF
TGTGCCAGCAGCCTACAGGGTATCGGGGACAATGAGCAGTTCTTC
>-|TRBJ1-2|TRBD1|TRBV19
CASSISQHTGEYGYTF
TGTGCCAGTAGTATATCCCAACACACAGGGGAGTATGGCTACACCTTC
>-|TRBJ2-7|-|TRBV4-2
CASSQEQSSYEQYF
TGTGCCAGCAGCCAAGAACAGAGCTCCTACGAGCAGTACTTC
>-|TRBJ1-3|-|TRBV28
CASSLPSRVNGNTIYF
TGTGCCAGCAGTTTACCGTCCAGGGTGAACGGAAACACCATATATTTT
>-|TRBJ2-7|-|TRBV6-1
CASNVGGVRYEQYF
TGTGCCAGCAATGTCGGAGGAGTTCGCTACGAGCAGTACTTC
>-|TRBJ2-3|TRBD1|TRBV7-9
CASSLATGGGIATDTQYF
TGTGCCAGCAGCTTAGCGACAGGGGGCGGCATCGCAACAGATACGCAGTATTTT
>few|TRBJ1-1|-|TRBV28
CASSLWGGGEAFF
TGTGCCAGCAGTTTATGGGGTGGAGGTGAAGCTTTCTTT
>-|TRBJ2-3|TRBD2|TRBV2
CASVPPSGTTTDTQYF
TGTGCCAGCGTTCCGCCTTCAGGGACTACCACAGATACGCAGTATTTT
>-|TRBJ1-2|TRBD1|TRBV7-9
CASSLAGTDYGYTF
TGTGCCAGCAGCTTAGCCGGGACAGACTATGGCTACACCTTC